The entry below describes one T cell receptor beta chain. Naive CD8 populations comprised CD45RO-negative cells positively selected for CCR7, excluding terminally differentiated effector memory CD45RA+ cells. Genomic DNA of every subset was divided equally among multiple immunoSEQ plates. The sorted-subset replicate PCRs were given 200 ng DNA, which is about 29,000 T cell genomes. Produced via immunoSEQ multiplex PCR; TCRdb's table is partial and in-frame only. The table shows roughly 1,800,000 clones, with approximately 94% occurring only once. The length of the CDR3 is 20 residues. The data were obtained in a study of shared clonotypes between healthy human individuals.

The sequence was collected from a man in his late teens or twenties in good health. The V and J genes are TRBV1 and TRBJ2-7; the table's TRBD1 call for D was not verified on the DNA. TRBV1 is a pseudogene segment. Sequencing was carried out using naive CD8+ T cells sorted from blood. The CDR3 coding sequence is TGCACCAGCAGCCTACTAGAAAACCTTACCGGGACAGTGGGGTGCTGGGAGCAGTACTTC. Its translation: CTSSLLENLTGTVGCWEQYF.